This T cell receptor beta chain was found in a study of neurological immune-mediated disorders. Germline V gene data show CDR1 as MDHEN and CDR2 as SYDVKM. CDR3 length: 18 residues. Between the trimmed V and J ends, which lost 4 bases and 6 bases, there was a span of 26 bases. This clonotype was detected ten times or more. TCRdb re-called the 5' RACE reads through MiXCR, storing one row per CDR3 protein. The table has tens of thousands of distinct CDR3 sequences, about an eighth seen once. Time point defined: longitudinal time-point 1 (baseline). This receptor was obtained from a female donor with HTLV-1-associated myelopathy (HAM/TSP). Sample: PBMCs. The chain recombines TRBV28 with TRBJ2-3; D is ambiguous. CDR3 sequence reads: CASSSTRAPTQQVDTQYF. The DNA of the CDR3 is TGTGCCAGCAGTTCAACACGAGCTCCCACGCAGCAGGTTGATACGCAGTATTTT.